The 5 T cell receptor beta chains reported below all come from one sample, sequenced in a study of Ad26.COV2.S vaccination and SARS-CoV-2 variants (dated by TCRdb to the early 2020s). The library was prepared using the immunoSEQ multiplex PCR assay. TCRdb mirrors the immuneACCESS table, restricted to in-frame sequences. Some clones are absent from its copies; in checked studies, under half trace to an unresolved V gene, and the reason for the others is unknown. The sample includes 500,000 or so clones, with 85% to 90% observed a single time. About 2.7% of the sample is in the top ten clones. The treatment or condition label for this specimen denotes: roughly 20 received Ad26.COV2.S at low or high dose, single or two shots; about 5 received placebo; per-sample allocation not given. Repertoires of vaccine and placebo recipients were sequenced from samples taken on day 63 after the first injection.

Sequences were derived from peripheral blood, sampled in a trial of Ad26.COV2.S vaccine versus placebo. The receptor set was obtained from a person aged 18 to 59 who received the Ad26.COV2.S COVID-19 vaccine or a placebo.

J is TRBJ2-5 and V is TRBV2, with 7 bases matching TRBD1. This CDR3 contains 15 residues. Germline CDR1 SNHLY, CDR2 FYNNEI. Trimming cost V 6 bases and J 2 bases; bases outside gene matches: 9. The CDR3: CASRRFRGSQETQYF. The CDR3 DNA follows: TGTGCCAGCAGGAGGTTCAGGGGGAGTCAAGAGACCCAGTACTTC.

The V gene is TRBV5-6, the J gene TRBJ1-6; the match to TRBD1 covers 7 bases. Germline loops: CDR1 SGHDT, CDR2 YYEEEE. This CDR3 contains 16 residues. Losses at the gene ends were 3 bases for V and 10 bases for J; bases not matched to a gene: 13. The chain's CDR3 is CASSSVTGPFGSPLHF. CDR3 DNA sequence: TGTGCCAGCAGCTCGGTGACAGGGCCCTTTGGGTCACCCCTCCACTTT.

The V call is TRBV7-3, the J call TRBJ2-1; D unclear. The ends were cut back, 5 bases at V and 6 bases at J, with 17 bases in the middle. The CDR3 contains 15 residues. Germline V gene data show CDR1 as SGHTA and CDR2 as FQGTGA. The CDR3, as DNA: TGTGCCAGCAGCCTCCACAGTGGACGCCCCAATGAGCAGTTCTTC. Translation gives CASSLHSGRPNEQFF.

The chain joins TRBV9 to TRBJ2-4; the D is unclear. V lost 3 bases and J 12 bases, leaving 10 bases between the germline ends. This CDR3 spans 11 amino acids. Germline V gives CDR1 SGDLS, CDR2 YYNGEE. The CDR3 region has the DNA TGTGCCAGCAGCGCCGGCGATGCTCAGTACTTC. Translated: CASSAGDAQYF.

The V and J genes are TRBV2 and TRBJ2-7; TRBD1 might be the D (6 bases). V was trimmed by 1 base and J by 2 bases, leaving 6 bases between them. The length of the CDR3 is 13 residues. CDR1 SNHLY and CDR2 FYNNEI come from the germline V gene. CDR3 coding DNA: TGTGCCAGCAGTGAAGGGACAGCCTACGAGCAGTACTTC. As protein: CASSEGTAYEQYF.